The source of this TCR beta chain is a study of T cell responses to AZD1222 COVID-19 vaccine. Points on this clone: A junction end diverges from the germline sequence, so it may reflect a read error.

CDR3 size: 9 residues. Germline V lookup: CDR1 DFQATT, CDR2 SNEGSKA (reference sequence). Using immunoSEQ multiplex PCR, the repertoire was profiled, and TCRdb retains in-frame clones only, with some absent. The profile shows 130,000 or so clones, almost 85% of them singletons. The material sequenced was peripheral blood, taken 28 days after the second dose of the MenACWY control vaccine. The chain has TRBV20-1 and TRBJ2-5; no firm D call. This TCR was recovered from an adult who received the MenACWY meningococcal vaccine as a control. CDR3 protein: CSAGETQYF. The CDR3 DNA reads TGCAGTGCTGGAGAGACCCAGTACTTC.